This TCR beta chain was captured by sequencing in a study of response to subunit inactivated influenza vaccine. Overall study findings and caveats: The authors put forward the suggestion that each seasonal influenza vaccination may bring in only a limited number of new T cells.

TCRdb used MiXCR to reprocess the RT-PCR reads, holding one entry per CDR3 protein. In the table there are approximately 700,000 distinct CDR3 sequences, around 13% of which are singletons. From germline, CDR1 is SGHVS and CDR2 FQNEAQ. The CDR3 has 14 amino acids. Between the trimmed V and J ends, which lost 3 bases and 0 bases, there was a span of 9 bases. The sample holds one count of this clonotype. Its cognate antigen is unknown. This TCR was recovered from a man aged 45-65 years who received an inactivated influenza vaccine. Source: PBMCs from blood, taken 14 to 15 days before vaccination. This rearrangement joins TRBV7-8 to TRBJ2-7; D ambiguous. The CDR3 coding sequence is TGTGCCAGCAGCTTTGCCATGAGCTCCTACGAGCAGTACTTC. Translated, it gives CASSFAMSSYEQYF.